This TCR beta chain was identified in a study of T cell repertoires in cytomegalovirus infection. Study information: Indications of both CMV infection and matching HLA type were provided by public TCR beta signatures. Study-level findings and limits: There were HLA-C-restricted CMV-specific TCR beta clonotypes dominating the ex vivo response. Carriers of CMV and the relevant HLA type were discriminated by public TCR beta frequency.

TCRdb ran MiXCR on the reads and lists one entry per CDR3 protein. The sample consists of around 740,000 distinct CDR3 sequences, less than 40% of them appearing once. With respect to this clonotype: Antigen unknown.

J gave up 7 bases and V 6 bases, and 8 bases lay outside the gene matches. The CDR3 totals 15 residues. This clonotype was sampled from a human donor in good health (CMV status not recorded). Some clones in this sample may be carry-over from other donors' samples. Sequencing was carried out using PBMCs. V usage is TRBV12-3 or TRBV12-4 and J usage is TRBJ2-2; 10 nucleotides align to TRBD2. CDR3 amino acids: CASRLAGVALGELFF. The CDR3 DNA follows: TGTGCCAGCAGGCTAGCGGGAGTCGCCCTCGGGGAGCTGTTTTTT.